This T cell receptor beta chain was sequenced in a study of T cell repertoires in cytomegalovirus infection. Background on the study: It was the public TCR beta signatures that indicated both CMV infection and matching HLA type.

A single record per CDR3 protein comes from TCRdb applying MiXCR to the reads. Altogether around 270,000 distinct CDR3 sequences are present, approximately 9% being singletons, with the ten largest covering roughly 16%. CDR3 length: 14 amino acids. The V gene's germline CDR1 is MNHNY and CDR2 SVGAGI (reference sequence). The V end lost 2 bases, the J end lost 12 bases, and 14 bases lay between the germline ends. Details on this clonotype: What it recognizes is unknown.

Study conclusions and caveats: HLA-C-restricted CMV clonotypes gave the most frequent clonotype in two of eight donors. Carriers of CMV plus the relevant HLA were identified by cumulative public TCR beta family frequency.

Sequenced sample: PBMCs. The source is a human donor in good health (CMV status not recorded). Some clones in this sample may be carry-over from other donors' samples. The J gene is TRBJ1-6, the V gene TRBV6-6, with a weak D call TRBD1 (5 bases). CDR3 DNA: TGTGCCAGCAGTTACGATCAGGGAAAGTTACCCCTCCACTTT. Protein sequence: CASSYDQGKLPLHF.